The clone carrying this T cell receptor (beta chain) was found many times. Its specificity is not known. This entry is derived from a study of read filtering for tumor transcriptome and immune sequencing. For the study at large: R-ISS stage counts were 8 for I, around 17 for II, more than 5 for III.

The library was built from about 400 ng RNA with molecular barcoded adaptors for alpha/delta and beta/gamma chains. Each CDR3 protein gets one entry after TCRdb re-called the reads with MiXCR. In the table there are 130,000 or so distinct CDR3 sequences, 13% of which are singletons. With 3 bases clipped from V and 5 bases from J, the junction kept 13 bases outside the gene matches. Germline V gives CDR1 SGDLS, CDR2 YYNGEE. There are 18 residues in the CDR3. Notes on the study in general: Without single-read clonotypes, shared clonotype proportions correlated more between IR-seq and RNA-seq. The CD138-negative fraction was mixed bone marrow immune cells, not pure T cells.

This sequence joins TRBV9 and TRBJ2-1; the match to TRBD2 covers 11 bases. The sequence derives from a donor at least 40 years old with multiple myeloma. Material: a population of CD138-negative cells sorted from bone marrow. The DNA for the CDR3 is TGTGCCAGCAGCGAGGGGGTAGTTTTGGGACTAGCGGACAATGAGCAGTTCTTC. It is translated as CASSEGVVLGLADNEQFF.